The 16 T cell receptor beta chains in this list originate from one sample, sequenced in a study of shared clonotypes between healthy human individuals. Using immunoSEQ multiplex PCR, the repertoire was profiled, and TCRdb retains in-frame clones only, with some absent. The sample includes about 2.5 million clones, roughly 90% of them seen just once. Sequenced input: naive CD4+ T cells from PBMCs. Noted subset: CD45RA+ positively selected. The receptor set was obtained from a man in his late teens or twenties in good health. Some clones in this sample may be carry-over from other donors' samples.

The V call is TRBV5-4, the J call TRBJ2-3; D possibly uses TRBD1 or TRBD2 (5 bases each). Per germline, CDR1 SGHNT and CDR2 YYREEE (reference sequence). This CDR3 has 13 amino acids. The V and J ends lost 2 bases and 6 bases respectively, with 10 bases between them. The CDR3 nucleotides are TGTGCCAGCAGCTTAATGGGGGAGGATACGCAGTATTTT. This codes for CASSLMGEDTQYF.

This chain connects TRBV11-3 to TRBJ2-1, with TRBD1 identical over 10 bases. V dropped 5 bases and J dropped 6; count of bases not matched to a gene: 7. Germline-derived CDR1 and CDR2 are SGHNT and YENEEA. The CDR3 contains 15 residues. The CDR3 DNA reads as TGTGCCAGCAGCCTCGGGACAGGGGAGGGCAATGAGCAGTTCTTC. Amino acids: CASSLGTGEGNEQFF.

The chain recombines TRBV9 with TRBJ2-7, with D perhaps being TRBD1 or TRBD2 (5 bases each). Trimming removed 0 bases from V and 6 bases from J, with 13 bases in between. This CDR3 comprises 14 residues. Germline CDR1 reads SGDLS; CDR2 reads YYNGEE. The CDR3 is CASSVDPGPPEQYF. The DNA of the CDR3 is TGTGCCAGCAGCGTAGACCCGGGGCCCCCCGAGCAGTACTTC.

Of note for this clone: Distinct nucleotide sequences in the sample also encode this CDR3. Here the CDR3 reads CASTRTRSTDTQYF. The CDR3 nucleotides are TGTGCCAGCACCCGGACTCGAAGCACAGATACGCAGTATTTT. The J gene is TRBJ2-3, the V gene TRBV2; D is possibly TRBD2 (5 bases). CDR3 size: 14 residues. Germline lookup yields CDR1 SNHLY and CDR2 FYNNEI. With 7 bases removed from V and 0 bases from J, the gap between germline ends came to 11 bases.

The CDR3 loop reads CASSSGQGANGELFF. Here the CDR3 DNA reads TGTGCCAGCAGCTCCGGACAGGGGGCGAACGGGGAGCTGTTTTTT. This chain connects TRBV11-3 to TRBJ2-2; 11 nucleotides match TRBD1. This CDR3 region has 15 residues. Trimming cost V 4 bases and J 7 bases; bases outside gene matches: 5. Germline assignment: CDR1 SGHNT and CDR2 YENEEA.

The chain combines TRBV29-1 with TRBJ1-3; TRBD1 might be the D (5 bases). The CDR3 is 12 residues long. Germline V lookup: CDR1 SQVTM, CDR2 ANQGSEA. V gave up 1 base and J gave up 11 bases, with 12 bases separating them. The CDR3: CSVEGGTDAIYF. Here the CDR3 DNA reads TGCAGCGTTGAAGGCGGGACCGACGCCATATATTTT.

This chain links TRBV6-5 with TRBJ2-7; 10 bases map to TRBD2. The CDR3 runs to 15 residues. Germline lookup yields CDR1 MNHEY and CDR2 SVGAGI. Losses at the gene ends were 6 bases for V and 0 bases for J; bases not matched to a gene: 5. The CDR3 loop reads CASRTLAGDSYEQYF. The CDR3 region has the DNA TGTGCCAGCAGAACCCTAGCGGGAGACTCCTACGAGCAGTACTTC.

The chain employs TRBV27 and TRBJ1-2; 8 bases line up with TRBD1. Germline V CDR1 and CDR2: MNHEY, SMNVEV (reference sequence). This CDR3 has 14 residues. J lost 3 bases, V lost 5 bases, and 5 bases had no gene match. CDR3 region: CASSTRQGHYGYTF. The CDR3 DNA sequence: TGTGCCAGCAGTACACGACAGGGGCACTATGGCTACACCTTC.

The rearrangement links TRBV9 to TRBJ1-1; D is undetermined. The V end lost 3 bases, the J end lost 0 bases, and 9 bases lay between the germline ends. Germline V gene data show CDR1 as SGDLS and CDR2 as YYNGEE. CDR3 length: 14 amino acids. CDR3 residues: CASSAITLNTEAFF. CDR3 sequence (DNA): TGTGCCAGCAGCGCCATTACCCTGAACACTGAAGCTTTCTTT.

The chain uses TRBV7-2 and TRBJ2-7; a possible D gene is TRBD1 (6 bases). Trimming left V 0 bases short and J 0 bases short, with 24 bases between. Looked up from germline, CDR1 is SGHTA and CDR2 is FQGNSA. This CDR3 region has 20 residues. The CDR3 DNA sequence: TGTGCCAGCAGCTTAGCCCCACGGGTTGTCCGACAGGCCTACTCCTACGAGCAGTACTTC. It codes for CASSLAPRVVRQAYSYEQYF.

Here the CDR3 reads CASSEWTGRVPGELFF. CDR3 DNA sequence: TGTGCCAGCAGTGAATGGACAGGGCGGGTTCCCGGGGAGCTGTTTTTT. The chain couples TRBV6-1 to TRBJ2-2; TRBD1 matches 8 bases. The V gene end was trimmed by 2 bases and the J gene end by 6 bases; junction bases not matched to a gene: 8. CDR3 length equals 16 residues. Germline V gene data show CDR1 as MNHNS and CDR2 as SASEGT.

The rearrangement uses TRBV11-1 and TRBJ2-5; D gene uncertain. This CDR3 comprises 12 residues. Germline loops: CDR1 SGHAT, CDR2 FQDESV (reference sequence). Trimming pared 1 base from V and 5 bases from J, leaving 5 bases between. For the CDR3, the DNA is TGTGCCAGCAGCTTAGGTGCCGAGACCCAGTACTTC. The encoded protein is CASSLGAETQYF. The whole variable domain, filled in from reference TRBV11-1 and TRBJ2-5, reads EAEVAQSPRYKITEKSQAVAFWCDPISGHATLYWYRQILGQGPELLVQFQDESVVDDSQLPKDRFSAERLKGVDSTLKIQPAELGDSAMYLCASSLGAETQYFGPGTRLLVL.

This sequence joins TRBV19 and TRBJ1-2, with D possibly TRBD1 on 5 matching bases. Trimming left V 3 bases short and J 4 bases short, with 12 bases between. CDR1 and CDR2 from the germline V gene are LNHDA and SQIVND (reference sequence). The CDR3 spans 14 residues. This chain's CDR3 is CASSITGDSYGYTF. CDR3 nucleotide sequence: TGTGCCAGTAGTATTACAGGAGACTCCTATGGCTACACCTTC.

Only one count was recorded for this clone. The chain employs TRBV2 and TRBJ2-3; TRBD2 aligns across 9 bases. The length of the CDR3 is 15 residues. Looked up from germline, CDR1 is SNHLY and CDR2 is FYNNEI. V lost 1 base to trimming and J lost 2 bases; unmatched junction nucleotides: 1. The CDR3 DNA is TGTGCCAGCAGTGAAGTGGGACTAGCCACAGATACGCAGTATTTT. It codes for CASSEVGLATDTQYF.

DNA of the CDR3: TGTGCCAGCAGCCGAGACAGGACCGGGGAGCTGTTTTTT. It codes for CASSRDRTGELFF. V gene TRBV11-1 combines with J gene TRBJ2-2; D might be TRBD1 (6 bases). Germline CDR1 SGHAT, CDR2 FQDESV (reference sequence). Trimming took off 5 bases at V and 5 bases at J, with 9 bases between the two ends. The CDR3 runs to 13 residues.

V and J are TRBV7-2 and TRBJ1-5, with 11 nucleotides matching TRBD1. This CDR3 contains 17 residues. The germline V gene has CDR1 SGHTA and CDR2 FQGNSA. After removal of 1 base from V and 7 bases from J, the junction contained 9 bases not matched to a gene. CDR3 in DNA: TGTGCCAGCAGCTTAGGTGCACCGGGACAGGGGGGGCAGCCCCAGCATTTT. Translated: CASSLGAPGQGGQPQHF.